By sample fraction, the clone carrying this TCR beta chain is medium-sized. This specimen comes from a study of graft-versus-host responses after intestinal transplantation. Study overall: Induction using anti-thymocyte globulin, followed by tacrolimus and steroids for 2 to 4 years, was given to all recipients.

Stimulators, approximately 200,000 irradiated and violet-dye-labeled cells, were plated with approximately 200,000 CFSE-labeled responder cells. Post-reaction, proliferating CD3+CD4+ and CD3+CD8+ responders (CFSE-low) were sorted. The data were produced by immunoSEQ multiplex PCR, yet TCRdb's version contains in-frame clones alone and is incomplete. Among 4,000 to 6,000 clones, roughly 27% were seen once, and the ten largest hold about 3.5%. Germline CDR1 reads SGHRS; CDR2 reads YFSETQ. The CDR3 sequence is 14 residues long. Trimming left V 0 bases short and J 1 base short, with 6 bases between. The TCR was taken from a human patient who was an organ donor for intestinal transplantation. The chain recombines TRBV5-1 with TRBJ2-3; tentatively, D is TRBD1 (5 bases). The input for sequencing was alloreactive CD4+ T cells from a mixed lymphocyte reaction culture, taken before transplantation. Subset denoted: CFSE-low proliferating T cells sorted from roughly 6-day pre-transplant mixed lymphocyte reaction (GvH or HvG direction). The CDR3 DNA is TGCGCCAGCAGCTTGGTCAGGGGCACAGATACGCAGTATTTT. Translating gives CASSLVRGTDTQYF. Using reference TRBV5-1 and TRBJ2-3 for the parts outside the CDR3, the full variable domain is KAGVTQTPRYLIKTRGQQVTLSCSPISGHRSVSWYQQTPGQGLQFLFEYFSETQRNKGNFPGRFSGRQFSNSRSEMNVSTLELGDSALYLCASSLVRGTDTQYFGPGTRLTVL.